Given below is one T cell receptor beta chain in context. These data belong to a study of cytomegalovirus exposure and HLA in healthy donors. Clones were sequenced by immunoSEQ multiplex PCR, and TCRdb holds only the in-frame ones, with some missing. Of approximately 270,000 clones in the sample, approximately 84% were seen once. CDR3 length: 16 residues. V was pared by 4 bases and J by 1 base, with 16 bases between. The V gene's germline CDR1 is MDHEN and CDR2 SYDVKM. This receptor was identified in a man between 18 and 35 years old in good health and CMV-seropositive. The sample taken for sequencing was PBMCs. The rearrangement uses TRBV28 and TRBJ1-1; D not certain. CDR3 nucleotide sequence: TGTGCCAGCAGTTCCCCCCTCTATCTTGGGAACACTGAAGCTTTCTTT. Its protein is CASSSPLYLGNTEAFF. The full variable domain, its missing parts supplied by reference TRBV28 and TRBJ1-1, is DVKVTQSSRYLVKRTGEKVFLECVQDMDHENMFWYRQDPGLGLRLIYFSYDVKMKEKGDIPEGYSVSREKKERFSLILESASTNQTSMYLCASSSPLYLGNTEAFFGQGTRLTVV.